The 22 T cell receptor beta chains reported below all come from one sample, sequenced in a study of cytomegalovirus exposure and HLA in healthy donors. The PCR contained 60 Vbeta and 13 Jbeta primers. TCRdb keeps only in-frame clones here, not all; method: immunoSEQ multiplex PCR. This sample's clone table lists tens of thousands of clones. Sequenced material: PBMCs. The receptors shown here come from a man between 50 and 59 years old in good health and CMV-seronegative.

The J gene is TRBJ2-7, the V gene TRBV5-1, with 12 bases matching TRBD1. The J segment lost 6 bases and the V segment lost 4 bases, leaving 5 bases of the junction unmatched. Germline V gene sequence: CDR1 SGHRS, CDR2 YFSETQ. CDR3 length: 14 residues. CDR3 sequence (DNA): TGCGCCAGCAGCACAGGGACAGGGGGCGTCGAGCAGTACTTC. This gives the protein CASSTGTGGVEQYF.

The chain combines TRBV6-1 with TRBJ1-5; weak D call: TRBD1 (6 bases). The CDR3 covers 14 residues. Trimming pared 3 bases from V and 5 bases from J, leaving 11 bases between. Germline V gives CDR1 MNHNS, CDR2 SASEGT. The CDR3 nucleotides read TGTGCCAGCAGTGACGAGTGGGGGCATCAGCCCCAGCATTTT. It codes for CASSDEWGHQPQHF.

The chain carries TRBV6-1 and TRBJ2-7, with D perhaps TRBD1 (5 bases). The CDR3 extends over 12 amino acids. The V end lost 8 bases, the J end lost 6 bases, and 14 bases lay between the germline ends. Germline CDR1 and CDR2: MNHNS and SASEGT. Written as DNA, the CDR3 is TGTGCCAGCTTATTAGGGGTTTTCGAGCAGTACTTC. Its translation is CASLLGVFEQYF.

The chain couples TRBV4-3 to TRBJ2-5; D might be TRBD1 (5 bases). Germline V gene sequence: CDR1 LGHNA, CDR2 YSLEER. This CDR3 spans 15 amino acids. V was trimmed by 0 bases and J by 5 bases, leaving 13 bases between them. The CDR3 sequence: CASSQEHRMVETQYF. As DNA, the CDR3 is TGCGCCAGCAGCCAAGAACACAGGATGGTTGAGACCCAGTACTTC.

The chain is built from TRBV5-4 and TRBJ1-2, with 7 positions matching TRBD1. The CDR3 extends over 13 amino acids. V lost 4 bases, J lost 6 bases, and 6 bases stayed unmatched. Germline CDR1 is SGHNT and CDR2 is YYREEE (reference sequence). The CDR3 spells CASSTGQLDGYTF. In DNA form, the CDR3 reads TGTGCCAGCAGCACGGGACAGTTAGATGGCTACACCTTC.

The chain employs TRBV28 and TRBJ2-3; 12 bases are a match to TRBD2. The CDR3 is 15 amino acids. CDR1 is MDHEN, CDR2 SYDVKM, per germline. With V trimmed by 1 base and J by 4 bases, 0 bases remained unmatched. The CDR3 spells CASSLSSGGADTQYF. DNA of the CDR3: TGTGCCAGCAGTTTATCTAGCGGGGGGGCAGATACGCAGTATTTT.

The DNA for the CDR3 is TGTGCCAGCTCACCGCAGGGAATTCCCTCCACCGACACCCTCCACTTT. Amino acids: CASSPQGIPSTDTLHF. V usage is TRBV18 and J usage is TRBJ1-6, with a tentative D call TRBD1 (5 bases). The length of the CDR3 is 16 residues. Trimming took off 3 bases at V and 14 bases at J, with 23 bases between the two ends. Germline CDR1 reads KGHSH; CDR2 reads LQKENI. The whole variable domain, remainder taken from reference TRBV18 and TRBJ1-6, is NAGVMQNPRHLVRRRGQEARLRCSPMKGHSHVYWYRQLPEEGLKFMVYLQKENIIDESGMPKERFSAEFPKEGPSILRIQQVVRGDSAAYFCASSPQGIPSTDTLHFGNGTRLTVT.

CDR3 sequence (DNA): TGCGCCAGCAGCTTGGAGACAGGGACCAATCAGCCCCAGCATTTT. Translating it yields CASSLETGTNQPQHF. V is TRBV5-1 and J is TRBJ1-5; TRBD1 agrees at 7 bases. CDR1 is SGHRS and CDR2 is YFSETQ in the germline V gene. The CDR3 runs to 15 residues. With V trimmed by 0 bases and J by 3 bases, 3 bases remained unmatched.

This chain links TRBV10-3 with TRBJ1-1; 9 nucleotides agree with TRBD1. V lost 7 bases, J lost 2 bases, and 5 bases stayed unmatched. Germline V gene lookup returns CDR1 ENHRY and CDR2 SYGVKD. The CDR3 is made up of 14 amino acids. Here the CDR3 DNA reads TGTGCCATCAAAATAACAGGGGGCAACACTGAAGCTTTCTTT. It encodes CAIKITGGNTEAFF.

The chain has TRBV6-5 and TRBJ2-7; TRBD1 matches at 8 bases. Per germline, CDR1 MNHEY and CDR2 SVGAGI. Losses at the gene ends were 5 bases for V and 4 bases for J; bases not matched to a gene: 1. The CDR3 is made up of 12 amino acids. The CDR3 sequence is CASSDRGYEQYF. The CDR3 DNA reads as TGTGCCAGCAGTGACAGGGGTTACGAGCAGTACTTC.

The chain uses TRBV4-2 and TRBJ2-7; a weak D match, TRBD2 (6 bases). The germline V gene encodes CDR1 LGHNA and CDR2 YNFKEQ. Between the trimmed V and J ends, which lost 0 bases and 1 base, there was a span of 16 bases. This CDR3 is 17 amino acids long. The CDR3 protein is CASSQDSGGAASYEQYF. The CDR3 nucleotides read TGTGCCAGCAGCCAAGATTCTGGAGGGGCGGCATCCTACGAGCAGTACTTC.

The V call is TRBV9, the J call TRBJ2-6, with D maybe TRBD2 (6 bases). V lost 5 bases and J lost 0, with 18 bases in between. The CDR3 spans 18 residues. From germline, CDR1 is SGDLS and CDR2 YYNGEE. Here the CDR3 DNA reads TGTGCCAGCAGTCTTCCGGCGGGGATGGGCTCTGGGGCCAACGTCCTGACTTTC. It encodes CASSLPAGMGSGANVLTF.

The chain recombines TRBV25-1 with TRBJ2-5, with a tentative D call TRBD1 (7 bases). CDR1 is MGHDK and CDR2 is SYGVNS in the germline V gene. V was clipped by 4 bases and J by 4 bases, with 13 bases between them. The CDR3 is 14 amino acids. DNA of the CDR3: TGTGCCAGCAGTGGACTAGGGGGCGTAGAGACCCAGTACTTC. Encoded protein: CASSGLGGVETQYF.

To note about this clone: A read error may account for a junction end that differs from germline. The chain recombines TRBV7-7 with TRBJ2-2; TRBD1 is a possible D gene (6 bases). The CDR3 is made up of 13 amino acids. Germline CDR1 reads SSHAT; CDR2 reads FNYEAQ (reference sequence). The CDR3 DNA follows: TGTGCTAGCAGTTATCAGGGGACCGGGGAGCTGTTTTTT. This encodes CASSYQGTGELFF.

The chain links TRBV7-2 to TRBJ2-7; D uncertain. The germline gives CDR1 SGHTA, CDR2 FQGNSA. V lost 3 bases to trimming and J lost 5 bases, with 11 bases between them. The CDR3 loop spans 13 amino acids. The CDR3 sequence: CASSFRFRDEQYF. Here the CDR3 DNA reads TGTGCCAGCAGCTTCCGTTTCCGAGACGAGCAGTACTTC.

The chain employs TRBV29-1 and TRBJ2-1; 8 bases align to TRBD2. The CDR3 is made up of 14 amino acids. Germline V lookup: CDR1 SQVTM, CDR2 ANQGSEA. Trimming cost V 8 bases and J 4 bases; bases outside gene matches: 10. CDR3 amino acids: CSTPAGGGYNEQFF. The DNA for the CDR3 is TGCAGCACCCCCGCGGGGGGTGGGTACAATGAGCAGTTCTTC.

The CDR3 loop is CASSSTSGYEQYF. DNA for the CDR3: TGTGCCAGCAGCTCAACTAGCGGCTACGAGCAGTACTTC. V and J are TRBV7-2 and TRBJ2-7; the match to TRBD2 covers 8 bases. The V gene end was trimmed by 4 bases and the J gene end by 3 bases; junction bases not matched to a gene: 2. This CDR3 region has 13 residues. Germline V CDR1 and CDR2: SGHTA, FQGNSA.

The genes are TRBV4-1 and TRBJ1-2; D unclear. CDR1 and CDR2 from the germline V gene are MGHRA and YSYEKL. Trimming removed 1 base from V and 3 bases from J, with 15 bases in between. This CDR3 region has 16 residues. For the CDR3, the DNA is TGCGCCAGCAGCCAAGGCGGCGCAAATAGCTACTATGGCTACACCTTC. It specifies CASSQGGANSYYGYTF.

The rearrangement joins TRBV7-6 to TRBJ2-3; D is ambiguous. Trimming removed 5 bases from V and 2 bases from J, with 5 bases in between. Germline assignment: CDR1 SGHVS and CDR2 FNYEAQ. This CDR3 comprises 12 residues. In DNA form, the CDR3 reads TGTGCCAGCAGCCCCAACACAGATACGCAGTATTTT. Amino acids: CASSPNTDTQYF.

The J gene is TRBJ1-2, the V gene TRBV6-1; 8 bases align to TRBD1. CDR3 size: 12 residues. V trimming: 6 bases; J trimming: 4 bases; junction bases outside the gene matches: 1. CDR1 MNHNS and CDR2 SASEGT come from the germline V gene. Here the CDR3 reads CASRQGVYGYTF. The CDR3 DNA reads TGTGCCAGCAGACAGGGGGTCTATGGCTACACCTTC.

The V gene is TRBV6-5, the J gene TRBJ1-4, with D uncertain. Deletions cut 5 bases from V and 6 bases from J, with 13 bases between. The CDR3 sequence is 14 residues long. Looked up from germline, CDR1 is MNHEY and CDR2 is SVGAGI. In DNA form, the CDR3 reads TGTGCCAGCAGTACAGATACCTGGGATGAAAAACTGTTTTTT. Translating gives CASSTDTWDEKLFF.

V gene TRBV6-5 combines with J gene TRBJ2-1; D might be TRBD1 (6 bases). Looked up from germline, CDR1 is MNHEY and CDR2 is SVGAGI. The V gene lost 6 bases and the J gene lost 8 bases, with 11 bases spanning the gap. The CDR3 extends over 12 amino acids. This CDR3 reads CASSFRGHEQFF. CDR3 sequence (DNA): TGTGCCAGCAGCTTCAGGGGACATGAGCAGTTCTTC.